These 9 T cell receptor beta chains were all obtained from the same sample, sequenced in a study of T cell responses to AZD1222 COVID-19 vaccine (dated by TCRdb to the early 2020s). The library relied on the immunoSEQ multiplex PCR assay. Entries here come from immuneACCESS through TCRdb and include only in-frame sequences with V and J called. Some clones fail to appear in such tables; in the studies checked, an unresolved V gene covers under half of the shortfall, and the cause of the remainder is unknown. The sample profile shows 150,000 to 160,000 clones; under 95% of them were found once. Under 20% of the sample goes to the ten largest clones. The time point label on this specimen signifies: baseline before first vaccination. Specimen: peripheral blood, collected on day 0 of AZD1222 vaccination. Receptor source: an adult in good health.

This chain links TRBV23-1 with TRBJ2-2; TRBD1 aligns across 7 bases. TRBV23-1 is given ORF status, its function remaining uncertain. The CDR3 runs 16 residues. Unmatched junction bases numbered 5, after V lost 3 bases and J lost 1 base. The CDR3 bases are TGCGCCAGCAGTCACCTCGGGACAGAGAACACCGGGGAGCTGTTTTTT. Translation: CASSHLGTENTGELFF.

V usage is TRBV7-9 and J usage is TRBJ2-7; D may be TRBD2 (5 bases). Between the trimmed V and J ends, which lost 5 bases and 3 bases, there was a span of 14 bases. This CDR3 has 14 amino acids. Per the germline V gene, CDR1 is SEHNR and CDR2 is FQNEAQ (reference sequence). CDR3 in DNA: TGTGCCAGCAGCCGCGGGCTAGATAGCTACGAGCAGTACTTC. Protein product: CASSRGLDSYEQYF.

This chain uses TRBV6-2 or TRBV6-3 with TRBJ2-4, with 9 bases fitting TRBD1. The CDR3 extends over 14 amino acids. Germline lookup yields CDR1 MNHEY and CDR2 SVGEGT. Trimming removed 6 bases from V and 7 bases from J; junction bases left unmatched: 7. The CDR3 DNA sequence: TGTGCCAGCAGCCCGAGACAGGGGGGGAACATTCAGTACTTC. Its protein product is CASSPRQGGNIQYF.

The genes are TRBV19 and TRBJ2-1; TRBD2 matches at 9 bases. CDR1 and CDR2 from the germline V gene are LNHDA and SQIVND (reference sequence). CDR3 length: 16 residues. J gave up 0 bases and V 2 bases, and 2 bases lay outside the gene matches. The CDR3 reads CASSIPSGVSYNEQFF. In DNA, the CDR3 is TGTGCCAGTAGTATACCTAGCGGGGTCTCCTACAATGAGCAGTTCTTC.

The J gene is TRBJ1-2, the V gene TRBV6-5; 7 bases line up with TRBD1. Unmatched junction bases numbered 6, after V lost 6 bases and J lost 5 bases. The CDR3 has 13 amino acids. CDR1 MNHEY and CDR2 SVGAGI come from the germline V gene. This chain's CDR3 is CASSMDRLYGYTF. In DNA, the CDR3 is TGTGCCAGCAGCATGGACAGGCTTTATGGCTACACCTTC.

CDR3 sequence: CAWRPVPYITIQETQYF. In nucleotides, the CDR3 is TGTGCCTGGAGACCCGTACCTTATATCACGATCCAAGAGACCCAGTACTTC. The rearrangement joins TRBV30 to TRBJ2-5, with D unresolved. Germline CDR1 is GTSNPN and CDR2 is SVGIG (reference sequence). V lost 3 bases and J 1 base, leaving 21 bases between the germline ends. CDR3 length: 17 residues.

The V and J genes are TRBV5-5 and TRBJ1-2, with 7 bases fitting TRBD1. Trimming at V came to 3 bases and at J to 4 bases, leaving 6 bases not matched to a gene. From germline, CDR1 is SGHKS and CDR2 YYEKEE (reference sequence). The CDR3 runs to 14 residues. The CDR3 DNA follows: TGTGCCAGCAGCTCAGAACAGGGGCTCTATGGCTACACCTTC. It specifies CASSSEQGLYGYTF.

In its sample, this clone was seen once. The rearrangement uses TRBV3-1 (or the pseudogene TRBV3-2) and TRBJ1-4; perhaps TRBD1 as D (5 bases). V was pared by 8 bases and J by 8 bases, with 21 bases between. Germline V gene sequence: CDR1 LGHDT, CDR2 YNNKEL (reference sequence). This CDR3 comprises 15 residues. The CDR3, as DNA: TGTGCCAGCTGGTTTGGGGAACAGGATGAAGAAAAACTGTTTTTT. It encodes CASWFGEQDEEKLFF.

This chain links TRBV27 with TRBJ2-1; the match to TRBD1 covers 11 bases. Germline CDR1 MNHEY, CDR2 SMNVEV (reference sequence). With V trimmed by 5 bases and J by 8 bases, 17 bases remained unmatched. The CDR3 sequence is 18 residues long. CDR3 coding DNA: TGTGCCAGCAGTATCATTAAGGCCGGGACAGGGGGTAGTCATGAGCAGTTCTTC. It yields the protein CASSIIKAGTGGSHEQFF.